This T cell receptor (beta chain) emerged from a study of T cell repertoires in cytomegalovirus infection. The overall study: It can be stated that public TCR beta signatures indicated CMV infection as well as a matching HLA type. Study-wide points: Cumulated frequencies of public TCR beta families served to identify carriers of CMV plus the relevant HLA.

V lost 3 bases and J 3 bases, leaving 20 bases between the germline ends. This CDR3 contains 17 residues. CDR1 and CDR2 from the germline V gene are SGHAT and FQNNGV. TCRdb analysed the reads with MiXCR anew, one entry per CDR3 protein. The profile shows 150,000 to 200,000 distinct CDR3 sequences, 28% of them singletons. Notes on this clonotype: Its antigen is undetermined.

The rearrangement links TRBV11-2 to TRBJ1-1, with D possibly being TRBD1 (6 bases). The TCR was taken from a human donor in good health (CMV status not recorded). Some clones in this sample may be carry-over from other donors' samples. Sequenced: PBMCs. The CDR3 DNA is TGTGCCAGCAGCTTTAGAGGGGCGTATGGGGGCGACACTGAAGCTTTCTTT. Translating it yields CASSFRGAYGGDTEAFF.